The sequence of this T cell receptor (beta chain) was determined in a study of CD8 T cells in ankylosing spondylitis. Overall study findings and caveats: From matched ankylosing spondylitis synovial fluid, disease-linked clones were reportedly recovered at significantly enriched levels. Earlier work had already found some motif variants in reactive arthritis synovial fluid and blood.

Scientists made TCR beta libraries using quantitative 5'-RACE with molecular barcodes. Each CDR3 protein is one row after TCRdb ran MiXCR on the 5' RACE reads. The sample lists some 130,000 distinct CDR3 sequences; 6% to 8.5% were seen once. This clonotype was observed at least ten times. Its matching antigen is unknown. Sequenced: blood, either unsorted or a sorted T cell fraction (not recorded which). This clonotype was sampled from a female donor with ankylosing spondylitis or in good health (not recorded which).

The CDR3: CASSPSYLNTEAFF. The DNA of the CDR3 is TGTGCCAGCAGTCCCTCGTACTTGAACACTGAAGCTTTCTTT. The chain joins TRBV12-3 or TRBV12-4 to TRBJ1-1; D unresolved. CDR3 length: 14 residues. V was trimmed by 5 bases and J by 0 bases, leaving 10 bases between them.